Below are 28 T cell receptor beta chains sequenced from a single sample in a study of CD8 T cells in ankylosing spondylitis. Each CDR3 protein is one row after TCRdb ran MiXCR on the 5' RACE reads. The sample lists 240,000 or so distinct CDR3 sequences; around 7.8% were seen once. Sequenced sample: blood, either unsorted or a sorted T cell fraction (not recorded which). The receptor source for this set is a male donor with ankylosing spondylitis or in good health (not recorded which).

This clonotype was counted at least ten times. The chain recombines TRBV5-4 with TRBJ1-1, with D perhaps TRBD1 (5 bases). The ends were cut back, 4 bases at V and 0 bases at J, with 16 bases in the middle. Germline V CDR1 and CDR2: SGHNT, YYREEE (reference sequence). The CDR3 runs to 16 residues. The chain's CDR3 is CASSPGTQLLNTEAFF. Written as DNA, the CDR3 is TGTGCCAGCAGCCCCGGGACCCAATTACTGAACACTGAAGCTTTCTTT.

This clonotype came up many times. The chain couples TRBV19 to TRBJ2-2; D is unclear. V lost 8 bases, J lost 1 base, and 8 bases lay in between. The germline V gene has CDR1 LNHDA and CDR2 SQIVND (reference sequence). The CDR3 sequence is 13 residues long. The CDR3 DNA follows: TGTGCCAGTGTTATGGGGAACACCGGGGAGCTGTTTTTT. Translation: CASVMGNTGELFF.

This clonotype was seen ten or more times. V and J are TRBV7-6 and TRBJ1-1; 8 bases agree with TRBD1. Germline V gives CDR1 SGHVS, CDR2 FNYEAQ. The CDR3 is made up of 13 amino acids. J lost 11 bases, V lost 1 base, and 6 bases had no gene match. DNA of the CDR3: TGTGCCAGCAGCTTAGATCCAGGGGGCGAGGCTTTCTTT. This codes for CASSLDPGGEAFF.

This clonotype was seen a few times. In DNA form, the CDR3 reads TGTGCCAGCAGCTCCGGGACTAGCGGGAGGGCCCGTGAGACCCAGTACTTC. Translation gives CASSSGTSGRARETQYF. The chain couples TRBV7-2 to TRBJ2-5; 16 bases line up with TRBD2. This CDR3 contains 17 residues. CDR1 is SGHTA and CDR2 is FQGNSA in the germline V gene. V lost 4 bases, J lost 5 bases, and 7 bases stayed unmatched. The variable domain in full, with the rest retrieved from reference TRBV7-2 and TRBJ2-5, is GAGVSQSPSNKVTEKGKDVELRCDPISGHTALYWYRQSLGQGLEFLIYFQGNSAPDKSGLPSDRFSAERTGGSVSTLTIQRTQQEDSAVYLCASSSGTSGRARETQYFGPGTRLLVL.

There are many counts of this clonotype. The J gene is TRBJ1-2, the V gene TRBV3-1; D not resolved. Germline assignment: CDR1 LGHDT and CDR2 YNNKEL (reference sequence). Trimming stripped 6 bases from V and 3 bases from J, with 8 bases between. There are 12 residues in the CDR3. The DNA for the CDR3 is TGTGCCAGCAGGTCGTTGGACTATGGCTACACCTTC. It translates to CASRSLDYGYTF.

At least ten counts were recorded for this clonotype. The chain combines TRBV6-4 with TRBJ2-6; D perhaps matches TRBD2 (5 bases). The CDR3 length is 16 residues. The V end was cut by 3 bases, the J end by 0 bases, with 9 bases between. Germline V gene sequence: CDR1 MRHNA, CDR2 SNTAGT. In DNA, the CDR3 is TGTGCCAGCAGTGAAGAGGGTGGCTCTGGGGCCAACGTCCTGACTTTC. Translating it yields CASSEEGGSGANVLTF.

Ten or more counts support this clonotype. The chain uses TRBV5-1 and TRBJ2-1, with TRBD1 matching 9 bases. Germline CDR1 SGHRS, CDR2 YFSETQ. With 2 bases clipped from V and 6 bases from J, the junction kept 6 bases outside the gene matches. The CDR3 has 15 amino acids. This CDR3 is CASSFQGQGFNEQFF. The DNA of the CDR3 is TGCGCCAGCAGCTTCCAGGGACAGGGATTCAATGAGCAGTTCTTC.

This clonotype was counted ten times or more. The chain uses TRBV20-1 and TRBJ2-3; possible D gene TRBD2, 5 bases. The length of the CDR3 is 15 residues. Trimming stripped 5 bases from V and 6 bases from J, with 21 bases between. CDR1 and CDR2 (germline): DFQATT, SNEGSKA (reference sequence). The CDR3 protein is CSAGTGSAGSDTQYF. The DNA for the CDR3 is TGCAGTGCTGGAACTGGGTCCGCGGGTTCGGATACGCAGTATTTT.

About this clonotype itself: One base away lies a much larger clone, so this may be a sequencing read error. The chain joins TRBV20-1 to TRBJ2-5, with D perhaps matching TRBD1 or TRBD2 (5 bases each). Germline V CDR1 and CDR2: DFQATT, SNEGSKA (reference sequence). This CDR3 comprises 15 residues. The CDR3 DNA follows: TGCAGAGCTAGAGATCTGGCAGCCTGGGGGAAGACCCAGTACTTC. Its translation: CRARDLAAWGKTQYF.

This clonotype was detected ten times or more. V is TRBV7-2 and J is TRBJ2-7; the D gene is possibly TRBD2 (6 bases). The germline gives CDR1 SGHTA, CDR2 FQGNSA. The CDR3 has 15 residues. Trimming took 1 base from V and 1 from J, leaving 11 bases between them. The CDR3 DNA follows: TGTGCCAGCAGCTTAGGCCTAGCGTCTTCCTACGAGCAGTACTTC. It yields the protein CASSLGLASSYEQYF.

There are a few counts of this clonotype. The CDR3: CASSQGRPSNNSPLHF. The CDR3 coding sequence is TGTGCCAGCAGCCAAGGCAGACCGTCAAATAATTCACCCCTCCACTTT. The chain combines TRBV14 with TRBJ1-6; D remains ambiguous. In germline, CDR1 is SGHDN, CDR2 FVKESK. The CDR3 sequence is 16 residues long. V gave up 1 base and J gave up 5 bases, with 12 bases separating them.

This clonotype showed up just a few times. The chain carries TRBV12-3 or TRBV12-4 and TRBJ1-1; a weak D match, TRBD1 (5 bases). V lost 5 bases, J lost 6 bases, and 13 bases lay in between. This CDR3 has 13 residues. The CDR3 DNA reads TGTGCCAGCAGTACCCCCGGGGGGGCTGAAGCTTTCTTT. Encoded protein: CASSTPGGAEAFF.

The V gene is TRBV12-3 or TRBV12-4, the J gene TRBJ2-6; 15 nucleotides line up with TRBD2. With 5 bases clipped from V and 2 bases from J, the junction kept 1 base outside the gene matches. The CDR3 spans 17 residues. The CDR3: CASSRTSGRAGANVLTF. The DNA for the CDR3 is TGTGCCAGCAGTAGGACTAGCGGGAGGGCTGGGGCCAACGTCCTGACTTTC.

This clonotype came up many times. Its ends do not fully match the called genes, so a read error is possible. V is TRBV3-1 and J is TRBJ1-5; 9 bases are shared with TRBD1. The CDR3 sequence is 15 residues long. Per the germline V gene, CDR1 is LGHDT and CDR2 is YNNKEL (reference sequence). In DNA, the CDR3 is TGTGCCAGCAGCAAAGACAGGGGGGACTATCAGCCCCAGCATTTT. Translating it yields CASSKDRGDYQPQHF.

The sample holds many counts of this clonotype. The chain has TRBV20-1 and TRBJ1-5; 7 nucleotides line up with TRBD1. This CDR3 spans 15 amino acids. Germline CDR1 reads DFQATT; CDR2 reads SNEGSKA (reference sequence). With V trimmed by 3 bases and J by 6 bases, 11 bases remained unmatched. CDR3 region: CSASVGGRRGQPQHF. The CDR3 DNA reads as TGCAGTGCTAGTGTAGGGGGCCGCCGAGGTCAGCCCCAGCATTTT.

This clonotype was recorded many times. CDR3 coding DNA: TGTGCCAGCAGTTTATCCCGGGGCGCCTTATATGGCTACACCTTC. Its translation: CASSLSRGALYGYTF. This chain uses TRBV27 with TRBJ1-2, with D tentatively TRBD1 (5 bases). In germline, CDR1 is MNHEY, CDR2 SMNVEV (reference sequence). The CDR3 runs 15 residues. V was clipped by 0 bases and J by 5 bases, with 13 bases between them.

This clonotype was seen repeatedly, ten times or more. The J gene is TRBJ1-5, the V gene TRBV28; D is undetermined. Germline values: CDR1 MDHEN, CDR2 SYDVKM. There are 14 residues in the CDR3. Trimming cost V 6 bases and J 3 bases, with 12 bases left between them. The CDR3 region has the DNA TGTGCCAGCAGCCCGGGATGGGACAATCAGCCCCAGCATTTT. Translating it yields CASSPGWDNQPQHF.

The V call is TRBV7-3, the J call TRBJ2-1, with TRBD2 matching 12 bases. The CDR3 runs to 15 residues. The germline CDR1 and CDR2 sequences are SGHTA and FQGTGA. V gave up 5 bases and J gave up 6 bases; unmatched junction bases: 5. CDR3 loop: CASSVGLAGFNEQFF. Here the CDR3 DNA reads TGTGCCAGCAGCGTCGGACTAGCGGGATTCAATGAGCAGTTCTTC.

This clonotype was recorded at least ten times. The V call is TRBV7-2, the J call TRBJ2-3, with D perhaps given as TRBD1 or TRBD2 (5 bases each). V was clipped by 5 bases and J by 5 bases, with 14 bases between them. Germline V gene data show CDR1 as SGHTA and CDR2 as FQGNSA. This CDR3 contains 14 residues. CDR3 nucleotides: TGTGCCAGCAGCCCCCAGGGAGACAAAGATACGCAGTATTTT. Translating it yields CASSPQGDKDTQYF.

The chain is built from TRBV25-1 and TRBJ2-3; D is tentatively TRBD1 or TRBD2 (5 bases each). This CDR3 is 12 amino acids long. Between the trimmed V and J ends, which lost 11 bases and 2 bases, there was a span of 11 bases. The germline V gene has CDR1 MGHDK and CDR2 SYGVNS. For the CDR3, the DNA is TGTGCCGTCGTGGGGGACACAGATACGCAGTATTTT. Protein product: CAVVGDTDTQYF.

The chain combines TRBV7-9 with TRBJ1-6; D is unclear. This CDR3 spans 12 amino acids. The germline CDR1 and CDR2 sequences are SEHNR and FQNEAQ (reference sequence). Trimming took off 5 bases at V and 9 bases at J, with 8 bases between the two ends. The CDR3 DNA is TGTGCCAGCAGCGACCGGGGTTCACCCCTCCACTTT. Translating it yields CASSDRGSPLHF. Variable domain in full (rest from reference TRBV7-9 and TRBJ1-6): DTGVSQNPRHKITKRGQNVTFRCDPISEHNRLYWYRQTLGQGPEFLTYFQNEAQLEKSRLLSDRFSAERPKGSFSTLEIQRTEQGDSAMYLCASSDRGSPLHFGNGTRLTVT.

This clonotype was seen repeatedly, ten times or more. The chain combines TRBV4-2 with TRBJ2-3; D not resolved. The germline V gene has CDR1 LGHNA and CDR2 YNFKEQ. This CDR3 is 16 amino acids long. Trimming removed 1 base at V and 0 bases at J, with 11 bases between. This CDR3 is CASSQAGQASTDTQYF. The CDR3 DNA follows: TGTGCCAGCAGCCAAGCAGGCCAGGCTAGCACAGATACGCAGTATTTT.

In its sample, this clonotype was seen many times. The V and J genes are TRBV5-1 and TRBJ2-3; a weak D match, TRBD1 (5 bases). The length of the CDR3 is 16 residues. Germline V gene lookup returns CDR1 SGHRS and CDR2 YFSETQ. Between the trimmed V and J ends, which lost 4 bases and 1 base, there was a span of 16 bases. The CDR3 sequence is CASSPNGAARTDTQYF. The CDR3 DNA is TGCGCCAGCAGCCCCAATGGGGCGGCCCGCACAGATACGCAGTATTTT.

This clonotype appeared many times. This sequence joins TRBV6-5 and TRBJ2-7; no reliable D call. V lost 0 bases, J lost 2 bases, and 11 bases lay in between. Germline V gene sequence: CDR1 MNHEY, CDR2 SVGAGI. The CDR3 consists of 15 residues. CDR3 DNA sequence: TGTGCCAGCAGTTACTCGATCTCCGGCCCCTACGAGCAGTACTTC. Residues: CASSYSISGPYEQYF.

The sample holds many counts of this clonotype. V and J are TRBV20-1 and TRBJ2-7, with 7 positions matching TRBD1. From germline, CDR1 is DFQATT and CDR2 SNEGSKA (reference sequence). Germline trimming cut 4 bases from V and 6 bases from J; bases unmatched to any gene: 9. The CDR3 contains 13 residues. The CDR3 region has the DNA TGCAGTGCTACTAGGGACAGTATGGCCGAGCAGTACTTC. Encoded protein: CSATRDSMAEQYF.

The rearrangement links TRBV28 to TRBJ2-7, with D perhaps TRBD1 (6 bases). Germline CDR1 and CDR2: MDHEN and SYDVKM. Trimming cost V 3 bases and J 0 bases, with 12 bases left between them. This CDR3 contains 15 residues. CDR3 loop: CASSLGRGVSYEQYF. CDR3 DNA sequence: TGTGCCAGCAGTTTGGGCAGGGGCGTCTCCTACGAGCAGTACTTC. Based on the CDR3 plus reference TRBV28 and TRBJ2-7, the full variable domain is DVKVTQSSRYLVKRTGEKVFLECVQDMDHENMFWYRQDPGLGLRLIYFSYDVKMKEKGDIPEGYSVSREKKERFSLILESASTNQTSMYLCASSLGRGVSYEQYFGPGTRLTVT.

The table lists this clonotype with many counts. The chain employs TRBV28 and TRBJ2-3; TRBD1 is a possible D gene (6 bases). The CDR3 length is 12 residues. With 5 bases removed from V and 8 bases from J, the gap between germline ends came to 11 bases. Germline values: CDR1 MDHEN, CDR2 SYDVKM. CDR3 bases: TGTGCCAGCAGTCCACAGGGCCGTACGCAGTATTTT. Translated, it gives CASSPQGRTQYF.

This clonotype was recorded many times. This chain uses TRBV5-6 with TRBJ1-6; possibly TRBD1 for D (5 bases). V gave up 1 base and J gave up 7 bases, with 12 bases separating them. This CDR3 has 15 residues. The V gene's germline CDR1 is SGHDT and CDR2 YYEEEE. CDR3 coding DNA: TGTGCCAGCAGCTTGTTGGGGGTAGGCAATTCACCCCTCCACTTT. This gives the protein CASSLLGVGNSPLHF.